This is a list of T cell receptor beta chains from one sample in a study of blood T cell repertoires in COVID-19. Libraries were prepared by immunoSEQ multiplex PCR; TCRdb keeps only in-frame clonotypes and omits some of them. The sample has about 150,000 clones, about 85% seen once; the top ten hold more than 2%. The sequenced sample was peripheral blood. These receptors were obtained from a woman in her seventies with acute or convalescent COVID-19. Both conserved end residues are part of each CDR3. Each record gives: J gene, clone size, V gene, D gene, CDR3 DNA, CDR3 protein. The D gene is left open where the match is weak. Clone size is stated in some rows and not others, as once, few, many or a class when expanded.

TRBJ2-5 | NA | TRBV4-3 | NA | TGCGCCAGCAGCCAAGATGCGGACTATCAAGAGACCCAGTACTTC | CASSQDADYQETQYF
TRBJ2-1 | NA | TRBV2 | NA | TGTGCCAGCAGTACGACTAGAAAACTCTACAATGAGCAGTTCTTC | CASSTTRKLYNEQFF
TRBJ1-1 | NA | TRBV28 | TRBD1 | TGTGCCAGCAGTGGGGACAGGGGAACTTTCTTT | CASSGDRGTFF
TRBJ2-1 | NA | TRBV9 | TRBD2 | TGTGCCAGCAGCCCAGGGAGCAGGACTAGGTACAATGAGCAGTTCTTC | CASSPGSRTRYNEQFF
TRBJ2-5 | NA | TRBV5-4 | NA | TGTGCCAGCAGCCTACAGGGCGGAGAGACCCAGTACTTC | CASSLQGGETQYF
TRBJ1-5 | NA | TRBV28 | NA | TGTGCCAGCAGTTTGGGCCAGCCCCAGCATTTT | CASSLGQPQHF
TRBJ2-3 | NA | TRBV10-1 | NA | TGCGCCAGCAGTGAGATATTAGGGGGGGCAGATACGCAGTATTTT | CASSEILGGADTQYF
TRBJ1-1 | few | TRBV14 | NA | TGTGCCAGCAGCCAAACTAGAGGCGGCACTGAAGCTTTCTTT | CASSQTRGGTEAFF
TRBJ1-5 | NA | TRBV3-1/TRBV3-2 | NA | TGTGCCAGCAGCCAGGGGGAGGATCAGCCCCAGCATTTT | CASSQGEDQPQHF
TRBJ2-1 | NA | TRBV10-3 | TRBD2 | TGTGCCATCAGCAAGGGACTAGCGGGGGGCCAACTCTCCTACAATGAGCAGTTCTTC | CAISKGLAGGQLSYNEQFF
TRBJ1-1 | NA | TRBV7-6 | TRBD1 | TGTGCCAGCAGCCCAATTGTCGGACAGGGGGCGAACACTGAAGCTTTCTTT | CASSPIVGQGANTEAFF
TRBJ1-2 | NA | TRBV6-5 | TRBD1 | TGTGCCAGCAGGACAGGGGCCAGGGGTGGCTACACCTTC | CASRTGARGGYTF
TRBJ1-6 | few | TRBV5-6 | NA | TGTGCCAGCAGCTCATCACCCCCAGGGTCAACTGGTAATTCACCCCTCCACTTT | CASSSSPPGSTGNSPLHF
TRBJ1-1 | NA | TRBV2 | NA | TGTGCCAGCAGAGAGCAGGGGAACACTGAAGCTTTCTTT | CASREQGNTEAFF
TRBJ2-5 | NA | TRBV7-2 | NA | TGTGCCAGCAGCCGGAACAGGGTAACCCAAGAGACCCAGTACTTC | CASSRNRVTQETQYF
TRBJ1-2 | NA | TRBV29-1 | NA | TGCAGCGTTCCCAGTGGGGGGGCGCGCGGCTACACCTTC | CSVPSGGARGYTF